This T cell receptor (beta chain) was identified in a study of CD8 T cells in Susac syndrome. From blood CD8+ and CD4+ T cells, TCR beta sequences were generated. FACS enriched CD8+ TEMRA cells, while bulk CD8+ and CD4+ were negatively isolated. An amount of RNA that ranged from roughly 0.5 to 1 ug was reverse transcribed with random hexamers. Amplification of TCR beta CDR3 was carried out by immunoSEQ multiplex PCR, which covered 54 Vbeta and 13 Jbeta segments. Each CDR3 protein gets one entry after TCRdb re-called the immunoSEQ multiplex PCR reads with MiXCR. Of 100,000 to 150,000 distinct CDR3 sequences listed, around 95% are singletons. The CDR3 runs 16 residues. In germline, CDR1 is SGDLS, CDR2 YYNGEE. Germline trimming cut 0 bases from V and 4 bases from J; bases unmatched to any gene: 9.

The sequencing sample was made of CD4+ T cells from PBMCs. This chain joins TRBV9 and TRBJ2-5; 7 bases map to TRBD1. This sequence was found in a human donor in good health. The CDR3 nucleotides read TGTGCCAGCAGCGTAGGATCGGTGGCAGGGGGAGAGACCCAGTACTTC. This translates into CASSVGSVAGGETQYF.